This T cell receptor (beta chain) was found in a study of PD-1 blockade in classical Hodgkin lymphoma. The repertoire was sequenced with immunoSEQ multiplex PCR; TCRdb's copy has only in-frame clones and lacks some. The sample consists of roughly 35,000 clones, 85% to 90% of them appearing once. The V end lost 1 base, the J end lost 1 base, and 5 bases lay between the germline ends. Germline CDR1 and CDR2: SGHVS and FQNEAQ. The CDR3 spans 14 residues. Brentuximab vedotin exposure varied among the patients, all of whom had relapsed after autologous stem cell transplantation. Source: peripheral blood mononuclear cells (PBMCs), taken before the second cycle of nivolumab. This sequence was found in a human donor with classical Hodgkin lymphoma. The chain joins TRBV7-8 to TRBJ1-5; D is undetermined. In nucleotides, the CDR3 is TGTGCCAGCAGCTTAGTTAACAGCAATCAGCCCCAGCATTTT. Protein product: CASSLVNSNQPQHF.